The rows below give T cell receptor beta chains drawn from one sample of a study of B cell selection in AIRE deficiency. Clones were read by immunoSEQ multiplex PCR, and TCRdb kept only the in-frame ones, dropping some. The repertoire has roughly 17,000 clones, approximately 94% of them found once; the top ten carry about 0.92%. Sequencing used CD4+CD25+ Tregs sorted from PBMCs. The receptors originated from a human donor in good health. Both conserved end residues are part of each CDR3. Each record gives: V gene, D gene, J gene, clone size, CDR3 length, CDR3 DNA, CDR3 protein. A D gene is named only where the DNA matches it firmly. Size is omitted from some rows. Given values are once, few, many or a class for expanded clones.

>TRBV9|TRBD1|TRBJ1-3|NA|17
TGTGCCAGCACCACCCGTCGGACAGGGTACGTTGGAAACACCATATATTTT
CASTTRRTGYVGNTIYF
>TRBV11-3|NA|TRBJ2-3|NA|14
TGTGCCAGCAGCAAGGACGTGGGCACAGATACGCAGTATTTT
CASSKDVGTDTQYF
>TRBV6-5|TRBD1|TRBJ2-6|once|16
TGTGCCAGCAGTTCCGGGACAGGGTACGGGGCCAACGTCCTGACTTTC
CASSSGTGYGANVLTF
>TRBV19|NA|TRBJ2-2|NA|14
TGTGCCAGTAGTATTTGGGGCAACACCGGGGAGCTGTTTTTT
CASSIWGNTGELFF
>TRBV5-1|TRBD1|TRBJ1-1|NA|12
TGCGCCAGCAGGGTGGACAGGGCTGAAGCTTTCTTT
CASRVDRAEAFF
>TRBV4-3|NA|TRBJ2-4|once|13
TGCGCCGGCAGCCAAGTGCAGGGAACCATTCAGTACTTC
CAGSQVQGTIQYF
>TRBV6-5|NA|TRBJ1-2|NA|13
TGTGCCAGCAGGTTCGACGGACCGTATGGCTACACCTTC
CASRFDGPYGYTF
>TRBV5-6|NA|TRBJ2-5|NA|15
TGTGCCAGCAGCTTGGTAGGACAAGGCTTCGGGACCCAGTACTTC
CASSLVGQGFGTQYF
>TRBV19|NA|TRBJ1-6|NA|15
TGTGCCAGCTCGGACAGCTCCTACTATAATTCACCCCTCCACTTT
CASSDSSYYNSPLHF
>TRBV7-9|NA|TRBJ2-1|NA|12
TGTGCCAGCAGCAGAACAAGGAACGAGCAGTTCTTC
CASSRTRNEQFF
>TRBV28|TRBD1|TRBJ1-6|NA|16
TGTGCCAGCAGCTCACGGGGACAGGGGTGGAATTCACCCCTCCACTTT
CASSSRGQGWNSPLHF
>TRBV6-5|NA|TRBJ1-1|NA|14
TGTGCCAGCAGTTACTGGACGGGCGGGGGTGAAGCTTTCTTT
CASSYWTGGGEAFF
>TRBV27|TRBD2|TRBJ2-1|NA|17
TGTGCCAGCAGCACTAGCGGGATCGGATCTCTGGACAATGAGCAGTTCTTC
CASSTSGIGSLDNEQFF
>TRBV11-2|TRBD2|TRBJ2-3|NA|16
TGTGCCAGCCGTCGACTAGCGGGACTCCCCACAGATACGCAGTATTTT
CASRRLAGLPTDTQYF
>TRBV5-1|NA|TRBJ2-7|NA|15
TGCGCCAGCAGCTTGGGTTCCCCTAGGGCCTACGAGCAGTACTTC
CASSLGSPRAYEQYF
>TRBV11-2|TRBD1|TRBJ1-1|once|14
TGTGCCAGCAGCTTGGACAGGGTGGACACTGAAGCTTTCTTT
CASSLDRVDTEAFF
>TRBV13|NA|TRBJ1-6|NA|13
TGTGCCAGCAGTAGGGAGTATAATTCACCCCTCCACTTT
CASSREYNSPLHF
>TRBV7-2|NA|TRBJ1-1|NA|15
TGTGCCAGCAGCTTAAGTTGGGAGGTGGCCACTGAAGCTTTCTTT
CASSLSWEVATEAFF
>TRBV27|NA|TRBJ2-1|NA|14
TGTGCCAGCAGTTTCTACCTAGAATACAATGAGCAGTTCTTC
CASSFYLEYNEQFF
>TRBV7-3|NA|TRBJ1-6|NA|13
TGTGCCAGCAGCTCCCACAGGGATTCACCCCTCCACTTT
CASSSHRDSPLHF
>TRBV21-1|NA|TRBJ2-4|NA|20
TGTGCCAGCAGCAAAGTTCCCATCCCTCTACTCGTACTAACCAAAAACATTCAGTACTTC
CASSKVPIPLLVLTKNIQYF
>TRBV14|NA|TRBJ2-5|NA|11
TGTGCCAGCAGCCATTTAGAGACCCAGTACTTC
CASSHLETQYF
>TRBV27|TRBD2|TRBJ2-7|NA|16
TGTGCCAGCAGTTTCCGCTCTAGCGGGAGCTCCTACGAGCAGTACTTC
CASSFRSSGSSYEQYF
>TRBV7-8|NA|TRBJ1-2|NA|14
TGTGCCAGCAGCCGTTCAGGGGACAACTATGGCTACACCTTC
CASSRSGDNYGYTF
>TRBV28|NA|TRBJ2-7|NA|17
TGTGCCAGCAGTCCTTCCCTACCACCGGGACCGAACTACGAGCAGTACTTC
CASSPSLPPGPNYEQYF
>TRBV7-8|NA|TRBJ2-4|NA|16
TGTGCCAGCAGCTTACGACAGGCCTGGGCCAAAAACATTCAGTACTTC
CASSLRQAWAKNIQYF
>TRBV2|NA|TRBJ2-4|NA|16
TGTGCCAGCAGTGAAACAGGACCGAGGGTCAAAAACATTCAGTACTTC
CASSETGPRVKNIQYF
>TRBV11-3|TRBD2|TRBJ2-5|once|18
TGTGCCAGCAGCCCTGGACTAGCGGGAGGGCCGAGCCAAGAGACCCAGTACTTC
CASSPGLAGGPSQETQYF
>TRBV7-8|TRBD1|TRBJ2-1|few|17
TGTGCCAGCAGCAGCCAAAGACAGGGGAGTTGGTACAATGAGCAGTTCTTC
CASSSQRQGSWYNEQFF
>TRBV7-3|NA|TRBJ1-2|NA|12
TGTGCCAGCAGCTTAGATGGGGGTGGCTACACCTTC
CASSLDGGGYTF